This entry is about one TCR beta chain. Its antigen is as yet unknown. Diagnosis rested on symptoms, serum thyroxine and TRAb, thyroid ultrasound, and orbital computed tomography. Approximately 10 ml of fresh peripheral blood supplied the PBMCs. This CDR3 comprises 13 residues. V was shortened by 4 bases and J by 5 bases, with 6 bases between the two germline ends. Amplified regions were TCR beta CDR3 sequences from RNA transcripts. First-round RT-PCR of the TCR CDR3 relied on the HTBI primer set. TCRdb analysed the multiplex PCR reads with MiXCR anew, one entry per CDR3 protein. Altogether about 360,000 distinct CDR3 sequences are present, less than 20% being singletons, with the ten largest covering 25% to 35%. The data were taken from a study of T cells in Graves' hyperthyroidism and ophthalmopathy. Whole-study findings and limits: Most thyroid clonotypes that were expanded above 0.001 also turned up in blood. Separating ophthalmopathy from stable hyperthyroidism was achieved by a 13 V-J model.

The rearrangement links TRBV12-3 or TRBV12-4 to TRBJ1-6; unclear D gene. Material: blood. This clonotype was sampled from a woman aged 18-29 years with Graves' hyperthyroidism that later progressed to Graves' ophthalmopathy. The CDR3 spells CASSSWDNSPLHF. DNA of the CDR3: TGTGCCAGCAGTTCTTGGGATAATTCACCCCTCCACTTT.